This T cell receptor beta chain comes out of a study of shared clonotypes between healthy human individuals. CDR1 SGHAT and CDR2 FQDESV come from the germline V gene (reference sequence). After removal of 4 bases from V and 6 bases from J, the junction contained 12 bases not matched to a gene. The CDR3 has 16 amino acids. Profiling relied on immunoSEQ multiplex PCR, and the TCRdb table lists in-frame clones only, not all of them. The sample has over 2 million clones; around 90% are singletons. The source of this sequence is a man between 18 and 35 years old in good health. Some clones in this sample may be carry-over from other donors' samples. This chain connects TRBV11-1 to TRBJ2-1, with 7 nucleotides matching TRBD2. The sample was naive CD4+ T cells from PBMCs. Subset specified: CD45RA+ positively selected. The CDR3 spells CASSSPRDYEINEQFF. The CDR3 DNA reads as TGTGCCAGCAGCTCTCCCCGGGACTACGAGATCAATGAGCAGTTCTTC.